These T cell receptor beta chains were read from a single sample in a study of CD8 T cells in ankylosing spondylitis. MiXCR was run by TCRdb on the 5' RACE reads, yielding one entry per CDR3 protein. Of approximately 180,000 distinct CDR3 sequences listed, over 15% are singletons. Sequences were obtained from blood, either unsorted or a sorted T cell fraction (not recorded which). The receptor set was obtained from a male donor under 30 with ankylosing spondylitis or in good health (not recorded which). Both conserved end residues are part of each CDR3. A D gene is named only where the DNA matches it firmly. Clone sizes are given selectively: once, few, many, or a class where the clone is expanded.

clone size	J gene	D gene	V gene	CDR3 DNA	CDR3 protein
many	TRBJ2-7	-	TRBV28	TGTGCCAGCAGTCCGACTCGCGGGGCTGGGCCGGGTTCCTACGAGCAGTACTTC	CASSPTRGAGPGSYEQYF
many	TRBJ1-1	TRBD1	TRBV6-2/TRBV6-3	TGTGCCAGCAGTTACGCAGGGGGGGTGGTCACTGAAGCTTTCTTT	CASSYAGGVVTEAFF
many	TRBJ2-3	TRBD2	TRBV27	TGTGCCAGCAGTTTGTACGGGAGGGGTAAAGATACGCAGTATTTT	CASSLYGRGKDTQYF
many	TRBJ2-1	TRBD2	TRBV6-2/TRBV6-3	TGTGCCAGCAGGCCGGGAAGCGGGAGTATCCGCAATGAGCAGTTCTTC	CASRPGSGSIRNEQFF
many	TRBJ2-3	TRBD2	TRBV20-1	TGCAGTGCTAGAGGAGAAGCGGGATACACAGATACGCAGTATTTT	CSARGEAGYTDTQYF
many	TRBJ2-7	-	TRBV30	TGTGCCTGGAGTGCCAGGGTCAAGGGCGAGCAGTACTTC	CAWSARVKGEQYF
few	TRBJ2-2	-	TRBV29-1	TGCAGCGTTAGGGGAAAGCCGGACACCGGGGAGCTGTTTTTT	CSVRGKPDTGELFF
many	TRBJ1-5	-	TRBV25-1	TGTGCCAGCAGTGAATGGGGGGGGGGACAGCCCCAGCATTTT	CASSEWGGGQPQHF
many	TRBJ2-5	TRBD1	TRBV5-6	TGTGCCAGTTCCACGCGGGACAGGGGAGCGGAGACCCAGTACTTC	CASSTRDRGAETQYF
many	TRBJ2-5	-	TRBV7-2	TGTGCCAGCTCCGAACAAGAGACCCAGTACTTC	CASSEQETQYF
many	TRBJ2-3	TRBD1	TRBV5-6	TGTGCCAGCAGCCGGACAGGGGCAGATACGCAGTATTTT	CASSRTGADTQYF
-	TRBJ2-7	TRBD1	TRBV5-1	TGCGCCAGCAGCTTGGAGGGACAGGGCGAACGGTACTTC	CASSLEGQGERYF
many	TRBJ1-1	-	TRBV11-2	TGTGCCAGCAGCTTAGAGGGGAAGGGAAGCGAAGCTTTCTTT	CASSLEGKGSEAFF
many	TRBJ2-7	TRBD2	TRBV11-2	TGTGCCAGCAGCTTAGATCGAGGACTAGCGGGAGGCCACGAGCAGTACTTC	CASSLDRGLAGGHEQYF
many	TRBJ1-1	-	TRBV4-1	TGCGCCAGCAGCCACGGGGACCGCTACACTGAAGCTTTCTTT	CASSHGDRYTEAFF
-	TRBJ2-3	-	TRBV11-1	TGTGCCGTAAGGGCGGGCCCTAGCACAGATACGCAGTATTTT	CAVRAGPSTDTQYF
many	TRBJ2-4	-	TRBV2	TGTGCCAGCCGGTCAGGGCAAGCGGCAAAAAACATTCAGTACTTC	CASRSGQAAKNIQYF
few	TRBJ2-1	-	TRBV20-1	TGCAGTGCTAGGGCCAGCTACAATGAGCAGTTCTTC	CSARASYNEQFF
-	TRBJ2-6	-	TRBV7-8	TGTGCCAGCAAACGTCCCGCTGGGGCCAACGTCCTGACTTTC	CASKRPAGANVLTF
many	TRBJ2-1	TRBD2	TRBV5-1	TGCGCCAGCAGTTCGGGACTAGCGGTCTACAATGAGCAGTTCTTC	CASSSGLAVYNEQFF
-	TRBJ2-1	-	TRBV28	TGTGCCAGCAGTTTATACGGGGTCGATGAGCAGTTCTTC	CASSLYGVDEQFF
many	TRBJ2-5	-	TRBV7-2	TGTGCCAGCGGCTCCCCGGGGCAGGGTCGAGAGACCCAGTACTTC	CASGSPGQGRETQYF
-	TRBJ2-1	-	TRBV6-1	TGTGCCAGCTCGGGCAGGATGTACAATGAGCAGTTCTTC	CASSGRMYNEQFF
few	TRBJ2-1	-	TRBV29-1	TGCAGCGTTGGGGAGCAGTTCTTC	CSVGEQFF
-	TRBJ2-1	TRBD2	TRBV11-2	TGTGCCAGCAGCTTCAGATGGGCGGGAGCCGGCCGGATCTCCTACAATGAGCAGTTCTTC	CASSFRWAGAGRISYNEQFF
-	TRBJ2-7	TRBD2	TRBV20-1	TGCAGTGCTAGAGTGTGGGAGGGTTCATCCTACGAGCAGTACTTC	CSARVWEGSSYEQYF
many	TRBJ2-1	-	TRBV27	TGTGCCAGCAGTTTCAACTACAATGAGCAGTTCTTC	CASSFNYNEQFF
many	TRBJ2-2	-	TRBV29-1	TGCAGCGGGGCGGACACCGGGGAGCTGTTTTTT	CSGADTGELFF
many	TRBJ2-2	TRBD2	TRBV11-2	TGTGCCAGCAGCCTTAGACTAGCGGGGACCACCGGGGAGCTGTTTTTT	CASSLRLAGTTGELFF
many	TRBJ2-7	-	TRBV18	TGTGCCAGCTCACCGGGTGCAGCGGGTACCTCCGAGCAGTACTTC	CASSPGAAGTSEQYF
many	TRBJ2-3	-	TRBV24-1	TGTGCCACCAGTGACGACCTTCGGGGTACGCAGTATTTT	CATSDDLRGTQYF
many	TRBJ2-7	-	TRBV30	TGTGCCGTCGCCGGGACTGTCAACTACGAGCAGTACTTC	CAVAGTVNYEQYF
-	TRBJ2-3	TRBD1	TRBV7-3	TGTGCCAGCAGCCCTAACGGACAGGGGACAGATACGCAGTATTTT	CASSPNGQGTDTQYF